This T cell receptor (beta chain) was documented in a study of T cell responses to AZD1222 COVID-19 vaccine. Produced via immunoSEQ multiplex PCR; TCRdb's table is partial and in-frame only. The sample has about 140,000 clones, around 90% seen once. The V gene's germline CDR1 is LNHDA and CDR2 SQIVND (reference sequence). V dropped 1 base and J dropped 3 bases, with 7 bases sitting between them. The CDR3 extends over 15 amino acids. The sample in question was peripheral blood, obtained on day 0 of AZD1222 vaccination. The sequence came from an adult in good health. The chain uses TRBV19 and TRBJ1-6; D not resolved. The DNA for the CDR3 is TGTGCCAGTAGTATAGGCCTCAACTATAATTCACCCCTCCACTTT. Its translation: CASSIGLNYNSPLHF.